The following is a TCR beta chain sequence with its context. From germline, CDR1 is MDHEN and CDR2 SYDVKM. There are 15 residues in the CDR3. Trimming shortened V by 7 bases and J by 4 bases, and 14 bases separated the two germline ends. Participants reported their clinical history, and cohort assignment relied on those reports. Cohort 3 recovery required two negative PCRs, clearance, or symptom resolution. These data belong to a study of blood T cell repertoires in COVID-19. Overall study context: From T cells, B-cell-depleted T cells, or PBMCs came the material, which was cDNA or gDNA.

The authors' processing: Amplification of reference gene primers provided the estimated nucleated cell counts. Only in-frame clones appear in the TCRdb table, and some are missing; sequencing was by immunoSEQ multiplex PCR. V, J and clone size were drawn from that table, and D and trimming were deduced from the DNA. The sample yields approximately 200,000 clones, roughly nine tenths seen once. The chain couples TRBV28 to TRBJ2-6, with D tentatively TRBD1 (6 bases). The source material was PBMCs or T cells enriched from blood (not recorded which). This sequence was found in a man under 40 who had recovered from COVID-19. The CDR3 coding sequence is TGTGCCAGCACCCGCGCAGGGGCCGGGGCCAACGTCCTGACTTTC. It encodes CASTRAGAGANVLTF.